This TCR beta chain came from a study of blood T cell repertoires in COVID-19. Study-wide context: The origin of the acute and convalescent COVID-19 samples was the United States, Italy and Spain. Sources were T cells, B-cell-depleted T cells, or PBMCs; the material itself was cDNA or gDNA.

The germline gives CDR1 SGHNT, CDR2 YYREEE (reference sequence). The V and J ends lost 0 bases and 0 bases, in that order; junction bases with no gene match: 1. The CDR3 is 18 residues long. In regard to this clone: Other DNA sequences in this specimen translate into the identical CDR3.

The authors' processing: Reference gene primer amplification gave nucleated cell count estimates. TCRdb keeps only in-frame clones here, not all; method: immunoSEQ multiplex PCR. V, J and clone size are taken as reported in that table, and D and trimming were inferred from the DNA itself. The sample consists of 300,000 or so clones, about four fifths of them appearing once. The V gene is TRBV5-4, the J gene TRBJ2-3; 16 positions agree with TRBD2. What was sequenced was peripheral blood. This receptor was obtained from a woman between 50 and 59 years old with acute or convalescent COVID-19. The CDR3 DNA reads TGTGCCAGCAGCTTGGGGGGACTAGCGGGAGGGAGCACAGATACGCAGTATTTT. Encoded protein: CASSLGGLAGGSTDTQYF. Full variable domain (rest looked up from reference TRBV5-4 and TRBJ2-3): ETGVTQSPTHLIKTRGQQVTLRCSSQSGHNTVSWYQQALGQGPQFIFQYYREEENGRGNFPPRFSGLQFPNYSSELNVNALELDDSALYLCASSLGGLAGGSTDTQYFGPGTRLTVL.